Below, 27 T cell receptor beta chains from the same sample are listed, as sequenced in a study of graft-versus-host responses after intestinal transplantation. The method was immunoSEQ multiplex PCR; TCRdb's version includes in-frame clones alone and lacks a portion of them. This table holds approximately 16,000 clones, over 70% found once. Here the sequenced sample was PBMCs, taken around 110 days after intestinal transplant. Receptors were obtained from a human patient who received an intestinal transplant, so some T cells may come from the graft donor.

This clone was seen a handful of times. The genes are TRBV10-3 and TRBJ2-1, with D possibly being TRBD2 (6 bases). Germline CDR1 is ENHRY and CDR2 is SYGVKD. This CDR3 contains 14 residues. V dropped 1 base and J dropped 4 bases, with 8 bases sitting between them. DNA for the CDR3: TGTGCCATCAGTGAGTTTAGCGGATACAATGAGCAGTTCTTC. Translation gives CAISEFSGYNEQFF.

J is TRBJ1-6 and V is TRBV28; 10 nucleotides align to TRBD1. The V segment lost 5 bases and the J segment 7 bases; nucleotides outside the gene matches: 11. This CDR3 contains 17 residues. Germline loops: CDR1 MDHEN, CDR2 SYDVKM. CDR3 loop: CASSRTSGQGWNSPLHF. CDR3 DNA sequence: TGTGCCAGCAGTCGCACGTCGGGACAGGGGTGGAATTCACCCCTCCACTTT.

The chain links TRBV11-2 to TRBJ2-7; no clear D. The CDR3 is made up of 14 amino acids. Germline values: CDR1 SGHAT, CDR2 FQNNGV. Trimming left V 4 bases short and J 3 bases short, with 13 bases between. The CDR3 protein is CASSSIGAYYEQYF. As DNA, the CDR3 is TGTGCCAGCAGCTCCATCGGCGCCTACTACGAGCAGTACTTC.

The chain recombines TRBV6-5 with TRBJ1-2; possible D gene TRBD1, 5 bases. Germline CDR1 MNHEY, CDR2 SVGAGI. Trimming took off 0 bases at V and 6 bases at J, with 11 bases between the two ends. CDR3 length equals 14 residues. CDR3 protein: CASSYSRQGHGYTF. The CDR3 DNA reads TGTGCCAGCAGTTACTCGCGGCAGGGCCATGGCTACACCTTC.

The count of this clone is one. J is TRBJ1-2 and V is TRBV9; TRBD1 aligns across 9 bases. The CDR3 contains 15 residues. CDR1 is SGDLS and CDR2 is YYNGEE in the germline V gene. Trimming cost V 0 bases and J 7 bases; bases outside gene matches: 7. CDR3 bases: TGTGCCAGCAGCGTAGCCGCTCTGACAGGGGGTGGCTACACCTTC. Its translation: CASSVAALTGGGYTF.

V gene TRBV6-6 combines with J gene TRBJ2-7, with 8 bases fitting TRBD2. Germline CDR1 MNHNY, CDR2 SVGAGI (reference sequence). This CDR3 contains 14 residues. After removal of 7 bases from V and 6 bases from J, the junction contained 11 bases not matched to a gene. The CDR3 spells CASIMGREAAEQYF. The CDR3 DNA reads TGTGCCAGCATCATGGGGCGGGAGGCTGCCGAGCAGTACTTC.

This clone was detected only a few times. This chain joins TRBV5-1 and TRBJ2-1, with a tentative D call TRBD1 (5 bases). The germline gives CDR1 SGHRS, CDR2 YFSETQ. Trimming removed 4 bases at V and 6 bases at J, with 5 bases between. The CDR3 spans 11 residues. The CDR3: CASSDSNEQFF. CDR3 in DNA: TGCGCCAGCAGCGACAGCAATGAGCAGTTCTTC.

This sequence joins TRBV7-6 and TRBJ2-3; 8 bases match TRBD1. V was clipped by 4 bases and J by 0 bases; unmatched bases: 9. The CDR3 is made up of 17 amino acids. In germline, CDR1 is SGHVS, CDR2 FNYEAQ. CDR3 bases: TGTGCCAGCAGCTCAGGACAGGGCATCGCCAGCACAGATACGCAGTATTTT. This sequence encodes CASSSGQGIASTDTQYF.

J is TRBJ1-5 and V is TRBV23-1, with unresolved D. TRBV23-1 is marked as an open reading frame, function uncertain. There are 13 residues in the CDR3. The ends were cut back, 1 base at V and 5 bases at J, with 6 bases in the middle. CDR3 in amino acids: CASSQLEDQPQHF. CDR3 coding DNA: TGCGCCAGCAGTCAATTAGAAGATCAGCCCCAGCATTTT.

This clone was detected only once. DNA for the CDR3: TGTGCCAGCAGTTTTGACAGGGTGATCACTGAAGCTTTCTTT. Translated: CASSFDRVITEAFF. This sequence joins TRBV28 and TRBJ1-1; 7 bases are shared with TRBD1. Per the germline V gene, CDR1 is MDHEN and CDR2 is SYDVKM. This CDR3 region has 14 residues. V gave up 3 bases and J gave up 4 bases; unmatched junction bases: 5.

This clone was seen only once. The rearrangement joins TRBV5-1 to TRBJ2-7; tentatively, D is TRBD1 or TRBD2 (6 bases each). Germline-derived CDR1 and CDR2 are SGHRS and YFSETQ. Trimming took 2 bases from V and 5 from J, leaving 11 bases between them. The CDR3 runs 13 residues. In nucleotides, the CDR3 is TGCGCCAGCAGCTTCGGAGGGGGTAACGAGCAGTACTTC. Its protein is CASSFGGGNEQYF.

The chain joins TRBV7-2 to TRBJ2-1; D gene ambiguous. Germline V lookup: CDR1 SGHTA, CDR2 FQGNSA. V was pared by 0 bases and J by 2 bases, with 8 bases between. The CDR3 has 15 residues. For the CDR3, the DNA is TGTGCCAGCAGCTTAGCCTACGGACCCTACAATGAGCAGTTCTTC. Amino acid sequence: CASSLAYGPYNEQFF.

Remarks on this clone: This specimen includes other DNA sequences encoding the same CDR3. The chain links TRBV27 to TRBJ2-1; 15 nucleotides line up with TRBD2. The CDR3 covers 18 residues. Germline-derived CDR1 and CDR2 are MNHEY and SMNVEV (reference sequence). J gave up 5 bases and V 2 bases, and 7 bases lay outside the gene matches. The CDR3 region is CASSLGTSGRWVNNEQFF. The CDR3 coding sequence is TGTGCCAGCAGTTTAGGGACTAGCGGGAGGTGGGTTAACAATGAGCAGTTCTTC.

This clone was seen a single time. Other DNA sequences within the sample encode an identical CDR3. V is TRBV5-4 and J is TRBJ2-2; 9 nucleotides agree with TRBD2. The CDR3 length is 17 residues. Trimming took 4 bases from V and 5 from J; bases not matched to a gene: 12. Looked up from germline, CDR1 is SGHNT and CDR2 is YYREEE (reference sequence). CDR3 sequence (DNA): TGTGCCAGCAGCCGGGGGGGACTAGCAGAAAGGACCGGGGAGCTGTTTTTT. Translating it yields CASSRGGLAERTGELFF.

This rearrangement joins TRBV27 to TRBJ2-1; 15 positions match TRBD2. The CDR3 spans 15 residues. Germline V CDR1 and CDR2: MNHEY, SMNVEV (reference sequence). V was pared by 7 bases and J by 10 bases, with 8 bases of the junction left unmatched. The CDR3 DNA reads as TGTGCCAGCACTGCCGGACTAGCGGGAGGGGGGGAGCAGTTCTTC. Translating it yields CASTAGLAGGGEQFF.

The rearrangement links TRBV7-6 to TRBJ2-7; D might be TRBD2 (6 bases). CDR1 and CDR2 (germline): SGHVS, FNYEAQ. This CDR3 region has 14 residues. Trimming took 1 base from V and 7 from J, leaving 14 bases between them. The CDR3, as DNA: TGTGCCAGCAGCTTAGAAATAGCGGTAGAGGAGCAGTACTTC. This gives the protein CASSLEIAVEEQYF.

The rearrangement joins TRBV18 to TRBJ2-1; TRBD2 matches at 12 bases. Per germline, CDR1 KGHSH and CDR2 LQKENI. CDR3 length: 18 residues. V lost 0 bases, J lost 4 bases, and 7 bases stayed unmatched. The CDR3 protein is CASSPPLAGGPNYNEQFF. The CDR3 DNA is TGTGCCAGCTCACCACCGCTAGCGGGAGGGCCAAATTACAATGAGCAGTTCTTC.

This rearrangement joins TRBV4-3 to TRBJ2-1; 7 bases are shared with TRBD2. Germline V gene sequence: CDR1 LGHNA, CDR2 YSLEER. The CDR3 totals 17 residues. V lost 0 bases and J lost 1; bases outside the gene matches: 6. CDR3 region: CASSQDLLSGSYNEQFF. CDR3 DNA sequence: TGCGCCAGCAGCCAAGACCTGCTTAGCGGGTCCTACAATGAGCAGTTCTTC.

CDR3 in amino acids: CASSLIAGVLSYEQYF. CDR3 nucleotides: TGTGCCAGCAGCTTAATAGCGGGAGTCCTCTCCTACGAGCAGTACTTC. This rearrangement joins TRBV7-8 to TRBJ2-7; 9 bases agree with TRBD2. This CDR3 region has 16 residues. The J segment lost 0 bases and the V segment lost 2 bases, leaving 5 bases of the junction unmatched. CDR1 is SGHVS, CDR2 FQNEAQ, per germline.

The chain links TRBV6-1 to TRBJ2-1; the match to TRBD2 covers 7 bases. This CDR3 region has 13 residues. CDR1 and CDR2 (germline): MNHNS, SASEGT. V was clipped by 11 bases and J by 1 base; unmatched bases: 5. CDR3 sequence (DNA): TGTGCCTCCCGGGAGGTGTCCTACAATGAGCAGTTCTTC. Its protein is CASREVSYNEQFF.

The genes are TRBV7-9 and TRBJ2-7; TRBD1 matches at 8 bases. The CDR3 spans 13 residues. Germline CDR1 is SEHNR and CDR2 is FQNEAQ (reference sequence). Trimming at V came to 4 bases and at J to 5 bases, leaving 4 bases not matched to a gene. In DNA form, the CDR3 reads TGTGCCAGCAGCTCGACAGGGGACCACGAGCAGTACTTC. It yields the protein CASSSTGDHEQYF.

The chain joins TRBV11-2 to TRBJ1-1; 9 nucleotides align to TRBD1. From germline, CDR1 is SGHAT and CDR2 FQNNGV. The CDR3 has 14 amino acids. V gave up 2 bases and J gave up 6 bases; unmatched junction bases: 4. The chain's CDR3 is CASSLTGGRAEAFF. The CDR3 region has the DNA TGTGCCAGCAGCTTAACAGGGGGCAGGGCTGAAGCTTTCTTT.

The chain couples TRBV7-8 to TRBJ2-7, with a tentative D call TRBD2 (6 bases). The CDR3 sequence is 15 residues long. Trimming pared 1 base from V and 3 bases from J, leaving 13 bases between. Germline V gene lookup returns CDR1 SGHVS and CDR2 FQNEAQ. The CDR3 is CASSLVPGVRYEQYF. The CDR3 DNA sequence: TGTGCCAGCAGCTTAGTTCCGGGAGTTCGCTACGAGCAGTACTTC.

The chain couples TRBV4-3 to TRBJ2-7; D call uncertain. The CDR3 is 13 amino acids. The germline CDR1 and CDR2 sequences are LGHNA and YSLEER. V was clipped by 2 bases and J by 5 bases, with 10 bases between them. This chain's CDR3 is CASSQLGVDEQYF. CDR3 bases: TGCGCCAGCAGCCAACTTGGAGTTGACGAGCAGTACTTC.

The gene calls are TRBV19 and TRBJ1-5, with unresolved D. This CDR3 spans 14 amino acids. With 3 bases removed from V and 6 bases from J, the gap between germline ends came to 12 bases. Germline V CDR1 and CDR2: LNHDA, SQIVND (reference sequence). CDR3 nucleotide sequence: TGTGCCAGTAGTATCTCGCTAGAGACTCAGCCCCAGCATTTT. Protein product: CASSISLETQPQHF.

The J gene is TRBJ2-5, the V gene TRBV7-9, with D possibly being TRBD1 or TRBD2 (5 bases each). The J call may not be correct, given that the DNA end is closer to TRBJ2-7. The CDR3 covers 15 residues. CDR1 is SEHNR, CDR2 FQNEAQ, per germline (reference sequence). CDR3 bases: TGTGCCAGCAGCTTACCCTCGGGACGGGTCTACGAGCAGTACTTC. Amino acid sequence: CASSLPSGRVYEQYF.

DNA of the CDR3: TGTGCCAGTAGTATAGACCGGGTTGATGAGCAGTTCTTC. Amino acids: CASSIDRVDEQFF. V usage is TRBV19 and J usage is TRBJ2-1, with D uncertain. Germline V gene lookup returns CDR1 LNHDA and CDR2 SQIVND (reference sequence). CDR3 length: 13 amino acids. Trimming shortened V by 0 bases and J by 8 bases, and 8 bases separated the two germline ends.